The TCR beta chain described here comes from a study of T cells in Graves' hyperthyroidism and ophthalmopathy. RNA transcripts served as the template for amplifying TCR beta CDR3 regions. HTBI primers were used for first-round RT-PCR of the TCR CDR3. One entry per CDR3 protein, called by TCRdb with MiXCR from the multiplex PCR reads. This sample has around 340,000 distinct CDR3 sequences, with about 20% found just once. Clinicians diagnosed patients from clinical symptoms, serum thyroxine and TRAb, thyroid ultrasound and orbital computed tomography. The table lists this clonotype with a few counts. Per the germline V gene, CDR1 is MNHEY and CDR2 is SMNVEV (reference sequence). V was clipped by 4 bases and J by 1 base, with 16 bases between them. The CDR3 runs 16 residues.

Sequencing was done on a sample of blood. The sequence was collected from a woman aged 45-60 years with Graves' hyperthyroidism. The chain has TRBV27 and TRBJ1-1; tentatively, D is TRBD1 (6 bases). The CDR3 is CASSWGGRAANTEAFF. The DNA for the CDR3 is TGTGCCAGCAGTTGGGGGGGCAGGGCGGCGAACACTGAAGCTTTCTTT.